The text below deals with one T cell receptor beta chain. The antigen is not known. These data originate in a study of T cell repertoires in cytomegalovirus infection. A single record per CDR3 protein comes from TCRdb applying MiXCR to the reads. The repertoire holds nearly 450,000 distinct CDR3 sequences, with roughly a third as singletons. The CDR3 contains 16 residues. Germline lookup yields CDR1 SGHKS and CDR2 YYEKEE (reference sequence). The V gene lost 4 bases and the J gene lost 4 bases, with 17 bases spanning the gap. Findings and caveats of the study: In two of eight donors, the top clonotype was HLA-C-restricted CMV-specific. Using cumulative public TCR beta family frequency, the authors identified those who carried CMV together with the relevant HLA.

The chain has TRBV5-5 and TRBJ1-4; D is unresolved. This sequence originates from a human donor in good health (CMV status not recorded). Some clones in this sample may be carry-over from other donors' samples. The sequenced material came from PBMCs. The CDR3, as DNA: TGTGCCAGCAGCGTAGTGTCGAGTCAACTTAATGAAAAACTGTTTTTT. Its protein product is CASSVVSSQLNEKLFF.